This record looks at one T cell receptor beta chain sequence and its context. Antigen: not known. Reverse transcription of about 0.45 to 1 ug RNA used random hexamers. The method of amplification for TCR beta CDR3 was immunoSEQ multiplex PCR, covering 54 Vbeta and 13 Jbeta. Each CDR3 protein is one row after TCRdb ran MiXCR on the immunoSEQ multiplex PCR reads. The repertoire holds roughly 200,000 distinct CDR3 sequences, with 85% to 95% as singletons. The patients serving as multiple sclerosis controls were treatment-naive. They had stable or active relapsing-remitting disease and fulfilled revised McDonald criteria. CD8+ and CD4+ T cells were negatively isolated; TEMRA cells were FACS-enriched. These data are taken from a study of CD8 T cells in Susac syndrome. The study's findings and limits: By the study's own acknowledgment, its TCR sequencing and HLA analysis included relatively few individuals.

CDR1 and CDR2 (germline): SGHTA, FQGNSA. Trimming pared 3 bases from V and 5 bases from J, leaving 8 bases between. The CDR3 is made up of 13 amino acids. V gene TRBV7-2 combines with J gene TRBJ2-1; TRBD2 might be the D (6 bases). Sequenced: CD4+ T cells from PBMCs. The source of this sequence is a human donor with multiple sclerosis. CDR3 loop: CASSFGLNNEQFF. CDR3 sequence (DNA): TGTGCCAGCAGCTTTGGACTAAACAATGAGCAGTTCTTC.